The 30 T cell receptor beta chains presented below share a single source sample, sequenced in a study of human T cells and chemical hapten exposure. Regarding time point: pre-sensitization, week 0. The treatment is: therapeutic diphenylcyclopropenone sensitization with weekly scalp DPC. MiXCR was run by TCRdb on the RACE reads, yielding one entry per CDR3 protein. Among 280,000 or so distinct CDR3 sequences listed, approximately 7.5% were seen once. The sample was whole blood, taken in connection with sensitization to the hapten diphenylcyclopropenone (DPC). The receptors were sampled from a man between 18 and 35 years old with alopecia areata. Some clones in this sample may be carry-over from other donors' samples.

This clonotype was detected ten times or more. The chain couples TRBV7-8 to TRBJ2-5; 9 bases agree with TRBD2. The CDR3 is 17 amino acids. The V gene end was trimmed by 1 base and the J gene end by 5 bases; junction bases not matched to a gene: 11. Looked up from germline, CDR1 is SGHVS and CDR2 is FQNEAQ. The CDR3 reads CASSLVPWASGDETQYF. In DNA, the CDR3 is TGTGCCAGCAGCTTAGTCCCTTGGGCTAGCGGGGATGAGACCCAGTACTTC.

In this sample, this clonotype turned up a few times. The J gene is TRBJ2-3, the V gene TRBV7-8; D gene unclear. Germline V gives CDR1 SGHVS, CDR2 FQNEAQ. The CDR3 consists of 14 residues. The V end was cut by 5 bases, the J end by 0 bases, with 9 bases between. As DNA, the CDR3 is TGTGCCAGCAGCCCAGTGGGCAGCACAGATACGCAGTATTTT. Translation gives CASSPVGSTDTQYF. The whole variable domain, remainder taken from reference TRBV7-8 and TRBJ2-3, is GAGVSQSPRYKVAKRGQDVALRCDPISGHVSLFWYQQALGQGPEFLTYFQNEAQLDKSGLPSDRFFAERPEGSVSTLKIQRTQQEDSAVYLCASSPVGSTDTQYFGPGTRLTVL.

This clonotype was picked up many times. This chain links TRBV9 with TRBJ1-4, with a possible D match to TRBD1 (5 bases). Per the germline V gene, CDR1 is SGDLS and CDR2 is YYNGEE. The CDR3 runs 15 residues. V was shortened by 0 bases and J by 6 bases, with 12 bases between the two germline ends. The CDR3 sequence: CASSVEGRWDEKLFF. The CDR3 DNA reads TGTGCCAGCAGCGTAGAGGGGAGGTGGGATGAAAAACTGTTTTTT.

The J gene is TRBJ2-4, the V gene TRBV20-1; D is undetermined. This CDR3 spans 15 amino acids. Germline CDR1 and CDR2: DFQATT and SNEGSKA (reference sequence). V was shortened by 0 bases and J by 3 bases, with 12 bases between the two germline ends. The CDR3 is CSARDRRDVKNIQYF. CDR3 nucleotide sequence: TGCAGTGCTAGAGATCGACGAGACGTCAAAAACATTCAGTACTTC.

This chain links TRBV6-5 with TRBJ1-3; TRBD1 is a possible D gene (5 bases). CDR1 and CDR2 from the germline V gene are MNHEY and SVGAGI. Trimming pared 5 bases from V and 1 base from J, leaving 12 bases between. CDR3 length equals 15 residues. The CDR3 DNA is TGTGCCAGCAGTCGCACAGGAGTTTCTGGAAACACCATATATTTT. Residues: CASSRTGVSGNTIYF.

The J gene is TRBJ1-4, the V gene TRBV6-5; the D is unclear. CDR1 is MNHEY, CDR2 SVGAGI, per germline. The CDR3 is 15 amino acids. V shed 6 bases and J shed 4 bases, with 15 bases lying between them. The CDR3 loop is CASRHDLTNNEKLFF. The CDR3 DNA reads as TGTGCCAGCAGACATGACTTGACTAATAATGAAAAACTGTTTTTT.

This clonotype was detected many times. V usage is TRBV6-5 and J usage is TRBJ2-5; D could derive from TRBD1 or TRBD2 (5 bases each). V was pared by 5 bases and J by 5 bases, with 12 bases between. There are 13 residues in the CDR3. Germline loops: CDR1 MNHEY, CDR2 SVGAGI. CDR3 sequence: CASSVGARETQYF. The CDR3 nucleotides read TGTGCCAGCAGTGTCGGGGCCAGGGAGACCCAGTACTTC.

This chain connects TRBV15 to TRBJ1-5; D call uncertain. With 1 base removed from V and 7 bases from J, the gap between germline ends came to 11 bases. This CDR3 has 14 residues. Germline CDR1 and CDR2: LNHNV and YYDKDF (reference sequence). In DNA form, the CDR3 reads TGTGCCACCAGCAGAGTGAACCCTGGGCAGCCCCAGCATTTT. Protein sequence: CATSRVNPGQPQHF.

This clonotype was counted a few times. V is TRBV4-1 and J is TRBJ2-1, with D maybe TRBD2 (6 bases). Per germline, CDR1 MGHRA and CDR2 YSYEKL. The CDR3 is 16 amino acids. Trimming cost V 4 bases and J 4 bases, with 17 bases left between them. As DNA, the CDR3 is TGCGCCAGCAGCCCTCTCTCGATAGCGGTTTACAATGAGCAGTTCTTC. Protein product: CASSPLSIAVYNEQFF.

V gene TRBV21-1 combines with J gene TRBJ2-5; TRBD1 is taken as the D call from the table, unchecked against the DNA. TRBV21-1 is shown as a pseudogene. The CDR3 is 15 residues long. CDR3 DNA: TGTGCCAGCAGCAAGAAGACAGGGTTTCAAGAGACCCAGTACTTC. Residues: CASSKKTGFQETQYF.

This clonotype appeared a few times. The chain carries TRBV29-1 and TRBJ2-2, with D uncertain. V was trimmed by 4 bases and J by 1 base, leaving 7 bases between them. CDR3 size: 13 residues. Per the germline V gene, CDR1 is SQVTM and CDR2 is ANQGSEA. CDR3 nucleotide sequence: TGCAGCGTTGTGACGGAGAACACCGGGGAGCTGTTTTTT. Encoded protein: CSVVTENTGELFF.

This clonotype appeared a few times. The chain has TRBV27 and TRBJ2-5; 7 positions match TRBD2. Germline CDR1 MNHEY, CDR2 SMNVEV (reference sequence). The CDR3 spans 15 residues. V was pared by 2 bases and J by 1 base, with 4 bases of the junction left unmatched. The CDR3 region is CASSLGASGQETQYF. The CDR3 DNA sequence: TGTGCCAGCAGTTTAGGGGCTAGCGGCCAAGAGACCCAGTACTTC.

The genes are TRBV7-2 and TRBJ2-1; 8 positions match TRBD2. Germline assignment: CDR1 SGHTA and CDR2 FQGNSA. Losses at the gene ends were 4 bases for V and 0 bases for J; bases not matched to a gene: 17. The CDR3 runs to 20 residues. CDR3 amino acids: CASSSDFGGGFFSSYNEQFF. The CDR3 nucleotides are TGTGCCAGCAGCTCCGATTTCGGCGGGGGGTTTTTCAGCTCCTACAATGAGCAGTTCTTC.

This clonotype was observed a handful of times. The CDR3 region has the DNA TGTGCCAGCCTACCGGGACAGGGGAAATCACCCCTCCACTTT. This gives the protein CASLPGQGKSPLHF. The V and J genes are TRBV5-5 and TRBJ1-6, with 10 nucleotides matching TRBD1. J was trimmed by 10 bases and V by 7 bases; bases with no gene match: 8. The length of the CDR3 is 14 residues. Germline V CDR1 and CDR2: SGHKS, YYEKEE (reference sequence).

This clonotype was observed a few times. The genes are TRBV29-1 and TRBJ2-5; 12 bases are a match to TRBD1. Trimming at V came to 2 bases and at J to 7 bases, leaving 11 bases not matched to a gene. The CDR3 has 16 residues. Looked up from germline, CDR1 is SQVTM and CDR2 is ANQGSEA. The CDR3 nucleotides read TGCAGCGTTGAAAACCGGGACAGGGGGCGCTTTGGGACCCAGTACTTC. Translating it yields CSVENRDRGRFGTQYF. Full variable domain (remainder filled in from reference TRBV29-1 and TRBJ2-5): SAVISQKPSRDICQRGTSLTIQCQVDSQVTMMFWYRQQPGQSLTLIATANQGSEATYESGFVIDKFPISRPNLTFSTLTVSNMSPEDSSIYLCSVENRDRGRFGTQYFGPGTRLLVL.

V and J are TRBV7-9 and TRBJ1-1, with 10 bases fitting TRBD1. Germline CDR1 reads SEHNR; CDR2 reads FQNEAQ (reference sequence). This CDR3 region has 15 residues. J gave up 4 bases and V 5 bases, and 7 bases lay outside the gene matches. This CDR3 reads CASSERTGGFTEAFF. In nucleotides, the CDR3 is TGTGCCAGCAGCGAGAGGACAGGGGGTTTCACTGAAGCTTTCTTT.

The sample holds a few counts of this clonotype. The CDR3 DNA reads TGTGCCAGCAGCGTAGCCGGGACAGGGGGCCGACACGATAATTCACCCCTCCACTTT. Translating gives CASSVAGTGGRHDNSPLHF. This rearrangement joins TRBV9 to TRBJ1-6; 12 nucleotides agree with TRBD1. After removal of 0 bases from V and 5 bases from J, the junction contained 9 bases not matched to a gene. Germline V gene lookup returns CDR1 SGDLS and CDR2 YYNGEE. The CDR3 has 19 residues.

This clonotype was counted at least ten times. In DNA, the CDR3 is TGTGCCAGCTCACCAACAGGGTTTCGAGCTGAAGCTTTCTTT. It codes for CASSPTGFRAEAFF. V and J are TRBV18 and TRBJ1-1; possibly TRBD1 for D (6 bases). The V end lost 2 bases, the J end lost 6 bases, and 13 bases lay between the germline ends. From germline, CDR1 is KGHSH and CDR2 LQKENI. The CDR3 is made up of 14 amino acids.

This clonotype was recorded many times. The V and J genes are TRBV28 and TRBJ1-5; TRBD1 matches at 9 bases. There are 16 residues in the CDR3. Germline V gives CDR1 MDHEN, CDR2 SYDVKM. The ends lost 5 bases at V and 4 bases at J; junction bases unmatched: 9. The CDR3 reads CASSIYRDRANQPQHF. The CDR3 DNA reads TGTGCCAGCAGTATTTACCGGGACAGGGCAAATCAGCCCCAGCATTTT.

This clonotype has at least ten counts. The chain uses TRBV5-5 and TRBJ2-7; 7 bases are a match to TRBD2. The germline V gene encodes CDR1 SGHKS and CDR2 YYEKEE (reference sequence). This CDR3 is built from 13 residues. With V trimmed by 4 bases and J by 3 bases, 4 bases remained unmatched. The CDR3 sequence: CASSVRESYEQYV. The CDR3 coding sequence is TGTGCCAGCAGCGTGCGGGAGAGCTACGAGCAGTACGTC.

This clonotype was found many times. The rearrangement links TRBV6-5 to TRBJ1-6, with D possibly matching TRBD1 (5 bases). The CDR3 is made up of 17 amino acids. Germline values: CDR1 MNHEY, CDR2 SVGAGI. Trimming left V 2 bases short and J 0 bases short, with 11 bases between. DNA for the CDR3: TGTGCCAGCAGTTACAGGGGTCCTAGCTCCTATAATTCACCCCTCCACTTT. Its protein product is CASSYRGPSSYNSPLHF.

This clonotype came up many times. This chain links TRBV10-3 with TRBJ2-2, with 14 bases identical to TRBD2. CDR1 ENHRY and CDR2 SYGVKD come from the germline V gene. V lost 6 bases and J lost 3; bases outside the gene matches: 6. This CDR3 contains 17 residues. Here the CDR3 reads CAISKTSGGADTGELFF. CDR3 nucleotides: TGTGCCATCAGCAAGACTAGCGGGGGGGCCGACACCGGGGAGCTGTTTTTT.

This clonotype has only one observation. The chain employs TRBV5-1 and TRBJ2-5; weak D call: TRBD1 (6 bases). CDR3 size: 16 residues. Germline V gene data show CDR1 as SGHRS and CDR2 as YFSETQ. The V and J ends lost 0 bases and 1 base respectively, with 13 bases between them. CDR3 sequence reads: CASSLDYVTGQETQYF. CDR3 coding DNA: TGCGCCAGCAGCTTGGATTACGTGACAGGCCAAGAGACCCAGTACTTC.

This clonotype has more than one count but fewer than ten. CDR3 loop: CASYPGWSSSYEQYF. The CDR3 DNA sequence: TGTGCCAGCTACCCAGGGTGGTCCAGCTCCTACGAGCAGTACTTC. The chain combines TRBV28 with TRBJ2-7; weak D call: TRBD1 (5 bases). The V end lost 8 bases, the J end lost 0 bases, and 17 bases lay between the germline ends. The CDR3 runs 15 residues. Germline CDR1 is MDHEN and CDR2 is SYDVKM.

This clonotype was seen many times. The V and J genes are TRBV5-6 and TRBJ1-1, with D hard to call. The CDR3 is 15 amino acids. The germline V gene has CDR1 SGHDT and CDR2 YYEEEE. V was cut by 2 bases and J by 0 bases, with 11 bases left in between. The CDR3 DNA sequence: TGTGCCAGCAGCTTCAGGTTTCTCATGAACACTGAAGCTTTCTTT. As protein: CASSFRFLMNTEAFF.

This clonotype came up many times. The chain uses TRBV20-1 and TRBJ2-3, with TRBD2 matching 12 bases. This CDR3 comprises 16 residues. Germline CDR1 and CDR2: DFQATT and SNEGSKA (reference sequence). The trim removed 5 bases at V and 4 bases at J, leaving 10 bases unmatched. CDR3 nucleotide sequence: TGCAGTGCTCCCCCCTCTAGCGGGGGGGTCGCAGATACGCAGTATTTT. It codes for CSAPPSSGGVADTQYF.

CDR3 nucleotide sequence: TGCGCCAGCAGCCGCAAGTTCCGGGACAGGGTAAAAGGGGATGAGCAGTTCTTC. Translating it yields CASSRKFRDRVKGDEQFF. The chain recombines TRBV4-1 with TRBJ2-1, with 9 bases aligning to TRBD1. This CDR3 is built from 18 residues. J lost 8 bases, V lost 4 bases, and 18 bases had no gene match. The germline V gene encodes CDR1 MGHRA and CDR2 YSYEKL.

This chain uses TRBV5-1 with TRBJ1-2; D gene unclear. The CDR3 runs 15 residues. Trimming left V 2 bases short and J 2 bases short, with 13 bases between. Germline V gives CDR1 SGHRS, CDR2 YFSETQ. The DNA for the CDR3 is TGCGCCAGCAGCTTAGACCTGGTCGGAAACTATGGCTACACCTTC. This translates into CASSLDLVGNYGYTF.

This clonotype showed up many times. The chain joins TRBV27 to TRBJ1-2; 11 bases match TRBD1. V trimming: 6 bases; J trimming: 4 bases; junction bases outside the gene matches: 4. CDR1 is MNHEY and CDR2 is SMNVEV in the germline V gene (reference sequence). This CDR3 is 14 amino acids long. The CDR3 loop is CASSIGQGAYGYTF. The CDR3 region has the DNA TGTGCCAGCAGCATTGGACAGGGGGCCTATGGCTACACCTTC.

The chain couples TRBV7-9 to TRBJ1-3; D remains ambiguous. Germline CDR1 SEHNR, CDR2 FQNEAQ (reference sequence). CDR3 length: 16 residues. V was cut by 5 bases and J by 0 bases, with 14 bases left in between. CDR3 nucleotides: TGTGCCAGCAGCCCTGCCACGGCCATCTCTGGAAACACCATATATTTT. This sequence encodes CASSPATAISGNTIYF.